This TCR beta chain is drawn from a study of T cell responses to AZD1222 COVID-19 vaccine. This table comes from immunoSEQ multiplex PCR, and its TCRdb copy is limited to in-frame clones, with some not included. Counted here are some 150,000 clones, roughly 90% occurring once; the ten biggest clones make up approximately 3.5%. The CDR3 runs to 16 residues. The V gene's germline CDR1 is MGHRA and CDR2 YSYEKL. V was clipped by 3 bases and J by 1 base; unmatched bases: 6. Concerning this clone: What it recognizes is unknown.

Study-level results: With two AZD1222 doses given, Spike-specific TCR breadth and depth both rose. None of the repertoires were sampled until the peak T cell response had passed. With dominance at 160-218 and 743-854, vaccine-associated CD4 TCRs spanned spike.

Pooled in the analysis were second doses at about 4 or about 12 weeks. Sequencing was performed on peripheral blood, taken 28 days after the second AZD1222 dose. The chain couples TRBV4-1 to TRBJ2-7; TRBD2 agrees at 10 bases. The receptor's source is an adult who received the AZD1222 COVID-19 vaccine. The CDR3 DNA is TGCGCCAGCAGCCATCAGGGACTAGCGTATTCCTACGAGCAGTACTTC. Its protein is CASSHQGLAYSYEQYF.